Shown below are 32 T cell receptor beta chains from a single sample sequenced in a study of blood T cell repertoires in COVID-19. TCRdb's copy holds only in-frame clones and misses some; the assay was immunoSEQ multiplex PCR. The data show about 190,000 clones, 65% to 80% seen once. Sequencing was carried out using peripheral blood. Receptors originate from a man aged 50-60 years who had recovered from COVID-19.

The gene calls are TRBV10-3 and TRBJ1-1; D perhaps matches TRBD1 (6 bases). The germline V gene encodes CDR1 ENHRY and CDR2 SYGVKD. The CDR3 runs to 14 residues. The V gene lost 4 bases and the J gene lost 5 bases, with 14 bases spanning the gap. The CDR3: CAISAQGGRTEAFF. As DNA, the CDR3 is TGTGCCATCAGTGCACAGGGAGGGAGGACTGAAGCTTTCTTT.

The chain joins TRBV4-1 to TRBJ1-2; 7 bases are shared with TRBD1. The length of the CDR3 is 15 residues. Germline lookup yields CDR1 MGHRA and CDR2 YSYEKL. J gave up 7 bases and V 1 base, and 9 bases lay outside the gene matches. The CDR3 region has the DNA TGCGCCAGCAGCCAAGTTTCTCAAGGGGGCAGTGGCTACACCTTC. Amino acids: CASSQVSQGGSGYTF.

V and J are TRBV5-1 and TRBJ2-2, with 8 bases aligning to TRBD1. Looked up from germline, CDR1 is SGHRS and CDR2 is YFSETQ. CDR3 length: 18 residues. The V segment lost 2 bases and the J segment 6 bases; nucleotides outside the gene matches: 15. The CDR3 nucleotides read TGCGCCAGCAGCTTCGCGACAGGGGTGGTTACTGGCGCCGGGGAGCTGTTTTTT. The encoded protein is CASSFATGVVTGAGELFF.

The chain couples TRBV7-2 to TRBJ2-7; 9 bases are a match to TRBD2. The CDR3 spans 15 residues. Germline CDR1 reads SGHTA; CDR2 reads FQGNSA. Losses at the gene ends were 5 bases for V and 1 base for J; bases not matched to a gene: 6. In nucleotides, the CDR3 is TGTGCCAGCAGCATCCTAGCGGGAAATTCCTACGAGCAGTACTTC. It specifies CASSILAGNSYEQYF.

The chain carries TRBV7-9 and TRBJ1-5, with D tentatively TRBD1 (6 bases). Germline values: CDR1 SEHNR, CDR2 FQNEAQ (reference sequence). The CDR3 is made up of 14 amino acids. Between the trimmed V and J ends, which lost 1 base and 4 bases, there was a span of 8 bases. The CDR3 DNA is TGTGCCAGCAGCTTAGAACAGGGTAATCAGCCCCAGCATTTT. Its protein is CASSLEQGNQPQHF.

In this sample, this clone turned up once. The V gene is TRBV27, the J gene TRBJ1-1, with D perhaps matching TRBD1 (5 bases). CDR3 length equals 14 residues. With 8 bases removed from V and 4 bases from J, the gap between germline ends came to 17 bases. The germline V gene has CDR1 MNHEY and CDR2 SMNVEV (reference sequence). CDR3 DNA sequence: TGTGCCAGCGCGGACGGTGGGGCAGCCACTGAAGCTTTCTTT. It translates to CASADGGAATEAFF.

This clone turned up a few times. The chain links TRBV27 to TRBJ2-7; the D gene is possibly TRBD2 (5 bases). CDR3 length: 14 residues. The germline V gene encodes CDR1 MNHEY and CDR2 SMNVEV (reference sequence). The germline V and J ends were trimmed by 5 bases and 6 bases, with 17 bases remaining between them. The CDR3 DNA is TGTGCCAGCAGTCCAACTAGTTTACTCTCCGAGCAGTACTTC. This encodes CASSPTSLLSEQYF.

This clone was counted a few times. V is TRBV7-2 and J is TRBJ1-5; D not certain. Per germline, CDR1 SGHTA and CDR2 FQGNSA. V lost 4 bases, J lost 5 bases, and 6 bases lay in between. This CDR3 contains 12 residues. The CDR3: CASSSEYQPQHF. DNA of the CDR3: TGTGCCAGCAGCTCGGAGTATCAGCCCCAGCATTTT. The entire variable domain, with the rest obtained from reference TRBV7-2 and TRBJ1-5, is as follows: GAGVSQSPSNKVTEKGKDVELRCDPISGHTALYWYRQSLGQGLEFLIYFQGNSAPDKSGLPSDRFSAERTGGSVSTLTIQRTQQEDSAVYLCASSSEYQPQHFGDGTRLSIL.

The chain links TRBV27 to TRBJ2-1; D possibly corresponds to TRBD2 (6 bases). The germline V and J ends were trimmed by 8 bases and 3 bases, with 14 bases remaining between them. The length of the CDR3 is 14 residues. The germline gives CDR1 MNHEY, CDR2 SMNVEV (reference sequence). This CDR3 is CASVAGQNYNEQFF. As DNA, the CDR3 is TGTGCCAGCGTGGCGGGGCAAAACTACAATGAGCAGTTCTTC.

The CDR3 sequence: CASSSLGAWDTQYF. DNA of the CDR3: TGTGCCAGCAGCTCCCTCGGAGCGTGGGATACGCAGTATTTT. The chain uses TRBV7-2 and TRBJ2-3; D unresolved. V was pared by 4 bases and J by 6 bases, with 14 bases between. CDR1 and CDR2 (germline): SGHTA, FQGNSA. The CDR3 has 14 amino acids.

The CDR3 DNA follows: TGCGCCAGCAGCTTGGGGGGGACTCCCGAGCAGGAAAAACTGTTTTTT. Translating gives CASSLGGTPEQEKLFF. This chain connects TRBV5-1 to TRBJ1-4; D is possibly TRBD1 (5 bases). Germline CDR1 SGHRS, CDR2 YFSETQ. The germline V and J ends were trimmed by 0 bases and 8 bases, with 17 bases remaining between them. The CDR3 totals 16 residues.

The V gene is TRBV24-1, the J gene TRBJ2-1; 15 bases are a match to TRBD2. The V gene's germline CDR1 is KGHDR and CDR2 SFDVKD. J lost 10 bases, V lost 8 bases, and 8 bases had no gene match. The length of the CDR3 is 15 residues. CDR3: CATTGLAGGIGEQFF. The CDR3 DNA is TGTGCCACCACAGGACTAGCGGGAGGGATCGGGGAGCAGTTCTTC.

The chain uses TRBV19 and TRBJ2-3; 11 nucleotides agree with TRBD2. Germline-derived CDR1 and CDR2 are LNHDA and SQIVND (reference sequence). This CDR3 spans 16 amino acids. V lost 4 bases to trimming and J lost 7 bases; unmatched junction nucleotides: 10. This chain's CDR3 is CASSKLTSGNLYTQYF. DNA of the CDR3: TGTGCCAGTAGTAAACTGACTAGCGGGAACCTATATACGCAGTATTTT.

The V call is TRBV6-2 or TRBV6-3, the J call TRBJ2-6; D is possibly TRBD2 (6 bases). The length of the CDR3 is 19 residues. The germline V gene has CDR1 MNHEY and CDR2 SVGEGT. V lost 5 bases and J 0 bases, leaving 20 bases between the germline ends. CDR3: CASSRGPAWDFSGANVLTF. CDR3 sequence (DNA): TGTGCCAGCAGTCGTGGTCCGGCTTGGGACTTCTCTGGGGCCAACGTCCTGACTTTC.

CDR3 in amino acids: CASAPSGRGFTGELFF. The CDR3 DNA reads as TGTGCCAGCGCACCTAGCGGGAGGGGTTTTACCGGGGAGCTGTTTTTT. The genes are TRBV7-6 and TRBJ2-2; the match to TRBD2 covers 12 bases. Losses at the gene ends were 8 bases for V and 5 bases for J; bases not matched to a gene: 9. The CDR3 is 16 residues long. Germline V gene lookup returns CDR1 SGHVS and CDR2 FNYEAQ.

The chain combines TRBV18 with TRBJ2-5; the D gene is possibly TRBD2 (6 bases). Trimming left V 3 bases short and J 2 bases short, with 16 bases between. Germline V gene sequence: CDR1 KGHSH, CDR2 LQKENI. CDR3 length: 16 residues. CDR3: CASSPPGGGGQETQYF. The CDR3 nucleotides are TGTGCCAGCTCACCTCCTGGGGGAGGAGGGCAAGAGACCCAGTACTTC.

The CDR3 DNA reads TGTGCCAGCAGCGGACTAGCGGGAGCCTTAACCCAGGGTGGCACAGATACGCAGTATTTT. It specifies CASSGLAGALTQGGTDTQYF. J is TRBJ2-3 and V is TRBV7-8; TRBD2 matches at 13 bases. V was clipped by 5 bases and J by 1 base; unmatched bases: 15. CDR1 is SGHVS, CDR2 FQNEAQ, per germline. The CDR3 is made up of 20 amino acids.

This chain connects TRBV6-2 or TRBV6-3 to TRBJ1-5; no definite D call. V gave up 0 bases and J gave up 6 bases, with 9 bases separating them. This CDR3 has 14 amino acids. The V gene's germline CDR1 is MNHEY and CDR2 SVGEGT. The CDR3 sequence: CASSYSAGFQPQHF. The CDR3, as DNA: TGTGCCAGCAGTTACTCGGCAGGTTTTCAGCCCCAGCATTTT.

This clone was observed once. This chain joins TRBV2 and TRBJ1-5; 10 nucleotides agree with TRBD1. V lost 7 bases to trimming and J lost 6 bases; unmatched junction nucleotides: 12. CDR3 length: 16 residues. Germline V gives CDR1 SNHLY, CDR2 FYNNEI. CDR3 nucleotide sequence: TGTGCCAGCAAAGGGGACAGGGGTTTCCTAGGTCAGCCCCAGCATTTT. This codes for CASKGDRGFLGQPQHF.

The rearrangement links TRBV5-1 to TRBJ1-4, with D maybe TRBD1 (6 bases). Deletions cut 4 bases from V and 0 bases from J, with 13 bases between. The length of the CDR3 is 16 residues. Germline CDR1 is SGHRS and CDR2 is YFSETQ. Here the CDR3 reads CASSQGQIATNEKLFF. CDR3 sequence (DNA): TGCGCCAGCAGCCAAGGACAGATTGCAACTAATGAAAAACTGTTTTTT.

This sequence joins TRBV18 and TRBJ2-7, with 12 nucleotides matching TRBD2. This CDR3 region has 15 residues. The germline V gene has CDR1 KGHSH and CDR2 LQKENI. V trimming: 3 bases; J trimming: 3 bases; junction bases outside the gene matches: 3. The CDR3 DNA reads as TGTGCCAGCTCACCGACTAGCGGGGGACACTACGAGCAGTACTTC. Encoded protein: CASSPTSGGHYEQYF.

This chain joins TRBV2 and TRBJ2-7, with 8 bases identical to TRBD2. Germline CDR1 reads SNHLY; CDR2 reads FYNNEI. The junction had 3 bases not matched to a gene; V was cut back by 8 bases and J by 3 bases. The length of the CDR3 is 12 residues. This CDR3 reads CASRLAGYEQYF. The CDR3, as DNA: TGTGCCAGCCGGCTAGCGGGCTACGAGCAGTACTTC. The complete variable domain, with remaining parts taken from reference TRBV2 and TRBJ2-7, reads EPEVTQTPSHQVTQMGQEVILRCVPISNHLYFYWYRQILGQKVEFLVSFYNNEISEKSEIFDDQFSVERPDGSNFTLKIRSTKLEDSAMYFCASRLAGYEQYFGPGTRLTVT.

This clone turned up a few times. The J gene is TRBJ1-1, the V gene TRBV24-1; 9 bases map to TRBD1. The germline V gene has CDR1 KGHDR and CDR2 SFDVKD. CDR3 size: 17 residues. V trimming: 1 base; J trimming: 4 bases; junction bases outside the gene matches: 9. The CDR3 spells CATSDFHRGQMGTEAFF. In nucleotides, the CDR3 is TGTGCCACCAGTGATTTCCACAGGGGGCAAATGGGCACTGAAGCTTTCTTT.

Judged by abundance, this clone is medium-sized. The genes are TRBV28 and TRBJ1-2; D remains unclear. V shed 1 base and J shed 3 bases, with 3 bases lying between them. This CDR3 region has 12 residues. CDR1 is MDHEN, CDR2 SYDVKM, per germline. As DNA, the CDR3 is TGTGCCAGCAGTTTATTAGACTATGGCTACACCTTC. Protein product: CASSLLDYGYTF.

The chain links TRBV6-5 to TRBJ2-3; weak D call: TRBD2 (5 bases). V was cut by 5 bases and J by 5 bases, with 14 bases left in between. This CDR3 contains 14 residues. Germline V gene lookup returns CDR1 MNHEY and CDR2 SVGAGI. This chain's CDR3 is CASSRHPEGDTQYF. CDR3 bases: TGTGCCAGCAGTCGACATCCTGAGGGAGATACGCAGTATTTT.

The chain combines TRBV18 with TRBJ2-5, with a tentative D call TRBD1 (6 bases). Trimming took off 4 bases at V and 5 bases at J, with 8 bases between the two ends. Germline lookup yields CDR1 KGHSH and CDR2 LQKENI. The CDR3 has 12 amino acids. CDR3 nucleotide sequence: TGTGCCAGCTCACGGACAGCGGAGACCCAGTACTTC. It specifies CASSRTAETQYF.

This clone was seen a single time. V usage is TRBV19 and J usage is TRBJ1-4; no clear D. Germline V gives CDR1 LNHDA, CDR2 SQIVND (reference sequence). Trimming removed 3 bases from V and 7 bases from J, with 3 bases in between. The CDR3 covers 11 residues. Here the CDR3 DNA reads TGTGCCAGTAGTATCGGTGAAAAACTGTTTTTT. Translated: CASSIGEKLFF.

The chain combines TRBV24-1 with TRBJ2-5, with D tentatively TRBD2 (5 bases). Germline-derived CDR1 and CDR2 are KGHDR and SFDVKD. Trimming stripped 4 bases from V and 5 bases from J, with 7 bases between. This CDR3 region has 12 residues. CDR3 sequence reads: CATSDPGETQYF. CDR3 bases: TGTGCCACCAGTGACCCGGGGGAGACCCAGTACTTC.

This chain joins TRBV28 and TRBJ2-7; D unclear. This CDR3 comprises 13 residues. Germline V gene sequence: CDR1 MDHEN, CDR2 SYDVKM. With 6 bases removed from V and 2 bases from J, the gap between germline ends came to 11 bases. The CDR3 region is CASRNSRAYEQYF. The CDR3 bases are TGTGCCAGCAGGAACTCTCGGGCCTACGAGCAGTACTTC. Drawing the rest from reference TRBV28 and TRBJ2-7, the complete variable domain is DVKVTQSSRYLVKRTGEKVFLECVQDMDHENMFWYRQDPGLGLRLIYFSYDVKMKEKGDIPEGYSVSREKKERFSLILESASTNQTSMYLCASRNSRAYEQYFGPGTRLTVT.

The chain is built from TRBV19 and TRBJ2-6; 7 bases match TRBD2. V trimming: 4 bases; J trimming: 2 bases; junction bases outside the gene matches: 5. The CDR3 covers 16 residues. CDR1 and CDR2 (germline): LNHDA, SQIVND (reference sequence). CDR3 sequence reads: CASSTRGGAGANVLTF. The CDR3 bases are TGTGCCAGTAGTACCCGTGGGGGGGCTGGGGCCAACGTCCTGACTTTC.

The chain combines TRBV19 with TRBJ2-5; D is perhaps TRBD2 (6 bases). CDR1 LNHDA and CDR2 SQIVND come from the germline V gene (reference sequence). The CDR3 has 12 residues. Trimming left V 5 bases short and J 5 bases short, with 9 bases between. CDR3 residues: CASSSSGETQYF. In DNA, the CDR3 is TGTGCCAGTAGTTCGAGCGGGGAGACCCAGTACTTC.

This clone turned up a few times. V gene TRBV7-2 combines with J gene TRBJ1-5, with no clear D. V gave up 0 bases and J gave up 10 bases, with 10 bases separating them. From germline, CDR1 is SGHTA and CDR2 FQGNSA. This CDR3 is built from 13 residues. CDR3 loop: CASSLAGDYPQHF. CDR3 DNA sequence: TGTGCCAGCAGCTTAGCAGGAGACTATCCCCAGCATTTT. The full variable domain, completed using reference TRBV7-2 and TRBJ1-5, is GAGVSQSPSNKVTEKGKDVELRCDPISGHTALYWYRQSLGQGLEFLIYFQGNSAPDKSGLPSDRFSAERTGGSVSTLTIQRTQQEDSAVYLCASSLAGDYPQHFGDGTRLSIL.